What follows is one TCR beta chain and its context. Genomic DNA was the PCR template. The TCR beta CDR3 region was amplified using 30 forward and 13 reverse primers. TCRdb redid the calling of the multiplex PCR reads with MiXCR, one entry per CDR3 protein. The table has around 300,000 distinct CDR3 sequences, around 47% seen once. The entry originates in a study of type 1 and type 2 diabetes patients. For the study at large: Magnetic bead positive selection isolated CD4+ or CD8+ T cells from PBMCs.

V shed 8 bases, J shed 7 bases, and the junction held 6 bases outside the gene matches. The CDR3 consists of 14 residues. CDR1 is KGHDR, CDR2 SFDVKD, per germline. The chain uses TRBV24-1 and TRBJ2-1; 11 bases fit TRBD1. Sequencing was carried out using peripheral blood mononuclear cells (PBMCs). This receptor was obtained from a man between 18 and 29 years old with type 2 diabetes. The CDR3 bases are TGTGCCACCACCGGGACAGGGGGGGGAAATGAGCAGTTCTTC. Encoded protein: CATTGTGGGNEQFF.